The rows below give T cell receptor beta chains drawn from one sample of a study of cytotoxic CD8 clonotypes in ibrutinib-treated CLL. Sequencing was performed with immunoSEQ multiplex PCR; in TCRdb, only in-frame clones are kept and a portion is missing. The profile shows roughly 70,000 clones, around 82% of them singletons. The material sequenced was PBMCs, taken at disease progression, from a patient treated with ibrutinib. Receptor source: a human donor with chronic lymphocytic leukemia. Both conserved end residues are part of each CDR3. D genes are given only for firm matches. Only part of the rows carry a size: once, few, many, or a class if the clone is expanded.

j_gene	v_gene	d_gene	abundance	CDR3aa	CDR3nt
TRBJ2-3	TRBV5-1	TRBD2	.	CASREAGESTDTQYF	TGCGCCAGCAGGGAGGCGGGGGAGAGCACAGATACGCAGTATTTT
TRBJ2-7	TRBV28	.	.	CASSSPGSEQYF	TGTGCCAGCAGTTCCCCCGGGTCCGAGCAGTACTTC
TRBJ1-5	TRBV20-1	.	.	CSVGLQQPQHF	TGCAGTGTAGGGTTACAACAGCCCCAGCATTTT
TRBJ2-7	TRBV11-2	.	.	CASSLRWTYEQYF	TGTGCCAGCAGCTTACGGTGGACCTACGAGCAGTACTTC
TRBJ1-1	TRBV15	.	few	CATSRENTEAFF	TGTGCCACCAGCAGGGAGAACACTGAAGCTTTCTTT
TRBJ1-2	TRBV28	.	.	CASSRWRGRGVNPDYGYTF	TGTGCCAGCAGCCGGTGGCGGGGGCGTGGCGTGAACCCTGACTATGGCTACACCTTC
TRBJ1-2	TRBV19	.	.	CASSDAGGGYTF	TGTGCCAGTAGTGACGCCGGCGGGGGCTACACCTTC
TRBJ2-2	TRBV28	TRBD1	.	CAADRAGTGELFF	TGTGCCGCGGACAGGGCGGGCACCGGGGAGCTGTTTTTT
TRBJ1-4	TRBV4-1	.	.	CASSQDPGISLFF	TGCGCCAGCAGCCAAGATCCAGGGATCAGTCTGTTTTTT
TRBJ2-1	TRBV13	.	.	CASSEQGNEQFF	TGTGCCAGCAGCGAACAGGGTAATGAGCAGTTCTTC
TRBJ2-1	TRBV2	TRBD2	.	CASRMGLAGNEQFF	TGTGCCAGCAGGATGGGACTAGCCGGCAATGAGCAGTTCTTC
TRBJ2-3	TRBV30	TRBD2	.	CAWSEGAGGVSTDTQYF	TGTGCCTGGAGTGAGGGAGCGGGGGGTGTTAGCACAGATACGCAGTATTTT
TRBJ2-1	TRBV28	TRBD2	.	CASTRPSGGLNEQFF	TGTGCCAGCACCCGGCCTAGCGGGGGGCTCAATGAGCAGTTCTTC
TRBJ1-5	TRBV29-1	.	.	CSVVLSGNQPQHF	TGCAGCGTTGTTCTCTCGGGCAATCAGCCCCAGCATTTT
TRBJ2-3	TRBV27	.	.	CASSPRGRGPTGDTQYF	TGTGCCAGCAGTCCACGTGGCCGCGGGCCAACAGGAGATACGCAGTATTTT
TRBJ1-5	TRBV2	.	.	CASGQPQHF	TGTGCCAGCGGCCAGCCCCAGCATTTT
TRBJ1-3	TRBV10-3	TRBD1	few	CAIRQGAAGNTIYF	TGTGCCATCAGACAGGGGGCGGCTGGAAACACCATATATTTT
TRBJ1-5	TRBV19	TRBD1	.	CASSTQGNQPQHF	TGTGCCAGTAGTACACAGGGGAATCAGCCCCAGCATTTT
TRBJ1-2	TRBV7-3	.	.	CASSPDSNYGYTF	TGTGCCAGCAGCCCAGACAGCAACTATGGCTACACCTTC
TRBJ1-1	TRBV29-1	.	few	CSVVLTEAFF	TGCAGCGTTGTACTGACTGAAGCTTTCTTT
TRBJ2-3	TRBV7-3	.	.	CASRDGKTGRTDTQYF	TGTGCCAGCAGGGACGGGAAAACGGGAAGGACAGATACGCAGTATTTT
TRBJ2-1	TRBV4-2	TRBD1	few	CASSQEPGQGGNEQFF	TGTGCCAGCAGCCAAGAACCGGGACAGGGGGGGAATGAGCAGTTCTTC
TRBJ2-1	TRBV11-2	.	.	CASSLARLEVSNEQFF	TGTGCCAGCAGCTTAGCCCGACTAGAGGTGTCCAATGAGCAGTTCTTC
TRBJ1-2	TRBV4-2	.	.	CASSQEIRNYGYTF	TGTGCCAGCAGCCAAGAAATACGGAACTATGGCTACACCTTC
TRBJ2-7	TRBV6-5	.	.	CASSYQVGYEQYF	TGTGCCAGCAGTTACCAGGTCGGATACGAGCAGTACTTC
TRBJ1-5	TRBV6-1	TRBD1	.	CASSIGTVNQPQHF	TGTGCCAGCAGTATAGGGACAGTCAATCAGCCCCAGCATTTT
TRBJ1-5	TRBV19	.	.	CASSIIPASAGPQHF	TGTGCCAGTAGTATCATCCCAGCCTCTGCTGGGCCCCAGCATTTT
TRBJ2-5	TRBV25-1	TRBD1	.	CASSGGTGGTAETQYF	TGTGCCAGCAGTGGGGGGACAGGGGGCACCGCGGAGACCCAGTACTTC
TRBJ2-2	TRBV28	TRBD1	.	CASSPGQGGTGELFF	TGTGCCAGCAGCCCCGGACAGGGGGGAACCGGGGAGCTGTTTTTT
TRBJ1-6	TRBV27	TRBD1	.	CASSLGQRNSPLHF	TGTGCCAGCAGTTTGGGACAGAGAAATTCACCCCTCCACTTT
TRBJ1-6	TRBV5-1	TRBD1	.	CASSRGQGANSPLHF	TGCGCCAGCAGCCGGGGACAGGGGGCGAATTCACCCCTCCACTTT
TRBJ2-1	TRBV4-1	TRBD2	.	CASGGLAGPYNEQFF	TGCGCCAGCGGCGGACTAGCGGGACCCTACAATGAGCAGTTCTTC
TRBJ2-7	TRBV11-2	.	.	CASSPVRGRYEQYF	TGTGCCAGCAGCCCCGTTAGGGGACGCTACGAGCAGTACTTC
TRBJ1-6	TRBV18	.	.	CATRNRPDQSPLHF	TGTGCCACCCGCAACCGGCCAGACCAATCACCCCTCCACTTT